Shown below are 25 T cell receptor beta chains from a single sample sequenced in a study of T cells in Graves' hyperthyroidism and ophthalmopathy (dated by TCRdb to between 2018 and 2021). The library was built by means of multiplex PCR. Sequencing took place on an Illumina HiSeq 2000. Amplification of TCR beta CDR3 regions was carried out from RNA transcripts. The TCR CDR3 was subjected to a first round of RT-PCR using the HTBI primer set and the Qiagen OneStep RT-PCR kit. TCRdb itself trimmed the public reads at Q25 with fastp, ran MiXCR and retained productive beta chains. Rows are combined by CDR3 protein, so each entry shows the most common genes and DNA. Across this sample there are about 380,000 distinct CDR3 sequences, with 14% seen only once. Jointly, the top ten make up around 20% of the sample. The sample consisted of blood. These receptors came from a woman in her 30s with Graves' ophthalmopathy.

This clonotype appeared many times. The chain recombines TRBV28 with TRBJ2-7; no clear D gene. V lost 4 bases to trimming and J lost 9 bases, with 13 bases between them. The CDR3 totals 12 residues. Germline assignment: CDR1 MDHEN and CDR2 SYDVKM. CDR3 nucleotides: TGTGCCAGCAGTTCCGACCCATCTTGGCAGTACTTC. It encodes CASSSDPSWQYF.

There are many counts of this clonotype. The J gene is TRBJ2-7, the V gene TRBV30; D not certain. CDR1 is GTSNPN, CDR2 SVGIG, per germline (reference sequence). V lost 4 bases to trimming and J lost 2 bases, with 15 bases between them. The CDR3 totals 14 residues. The CDR3 nucleotides are TGTGCCTGGAACTTAATGGGCGGAACCTACGAGCAGTACTTC. Residues: CAWNLMGGTYEQYF. Together with reference TRBV30 and TRBJ2-7, the CDR3 gives the full variable domain: SQTIHQWPATLVQPVGSPLSLECTVEGTSNPNLYWYRQAAGRGLQLLFYSVGIGQISSEVPQNLSASRPQDRQFILSSKKLLLSDSGFYLCAWNLMGGTYEQYFGPGTRLTVT.

There are many counts of this clonotype. This chain links TRBV2 with TRBJ1-1; a possible D gene is TRBD1 (5 bases). The CDR3 is 12 residues long. V lost 3 bases to trimming and J lost 7 bases, with 9 bases between them. Germline assignment: CDR1 SNHLY and CDR2 FYNNEI. CDR3 nucleotides: TGTGCCAGCAGTGAGGGACGGGATGAAGCTTTCTTT. Translating gives CASSEGRDEAFF.

This clonotype was seen a handful of times. This chain uses TRBV12-3 or TRBV12-4 with TRBJ2-3; D remains ambiguous. V dropped 8 bases and J dropped 6 bases, with 9 bases sitting between them. This CDR3 is 11 amino acids long. DNA of the CDR3: TGTGCCAGCGGGTTTGTGGATACGCAGTATTTT. Its protein product is CASGFVDTQYF.

The genes are TRBV19 and TRBJ2-1, with 11 bases identical to TRBD2. This CDR3 has 17 amino acids. After removal of 3 bases from V and 1 base from J, the junction contained 5 bases not matched to a gene. CDR1 and CDR2 from the germline V gene are LNHDA and SQIVND (reference sequence). CDR3 sequence reads: CASSIRTSGQSYNEQFF. The DNA for the CDR3 is TGTGCCAGTAGTATTCGGACTAGCGGGCAGTCCTACAATGAGCAGTTCTTC.

This rearrangement joins TRBV4-2 to TRBJ1-3; tentatively, D is TRBD1 (5 bases). Deletions cut 0 bases from V and 0 bases from J, with 12 bases between. The CDR3 has 17 amino acids. Germline V lookup: CDR1 LGHNA, CDR2 YNFKEQ. CDR3 in amino acids: CASSQEGSRVSGNTIYF. CDR3 coding DNA: TGTGCCAGCAGCCAAGAAGGCTCCAGGGTCTCTGGAAACACCATATATTTT.

Many counts were recorded for this clonotype. This chain links TRBV28 with TRBJ1-1; D is uncertain. This CDR3 has 16 residues. Germline values: CDR1 MDHEN, CDR2 SYDVKM. V was cut by 4 bases and J by 8 bases, with 23 bases left in between. The CDR3 region has the DNA TGTGCCAGCAGTTCACCATGGACTCTAAACGTCCCCGAAGCTTTCTTT. It encodes CASSSPWTLNVPEAFF.

This clonotype was detected ten times or more. CDR3 protein: CASSQTYRELNTEAFF. The CDR3 DNA follows: TGCGCCAGCAGCCAAACTTACAGGGAATTGAACACTGAAGCTTTCTTT. The genes are TRBV4-1 and TRBJ1-1, with D possibly matching TRBD1 (6 bases). This CDR3 has 16 amino acids. Germline loops: CDR1 MGHRA, CDR2 YSYEKL. The germline V and J ends were trimmed by 2 bases and 0 bases, with 13 bases remaining between them.

In this sample, this clonotype turned up many times. The V gene is TRBV13, the J gene TRBJ1-4, with a tentative D call TRBD1 (5 bases). V lost 3 bases and J lost 7, with 9 bases in between. The CDR3 totals 13 residues. Per germline, CDR1 PRHDT and CDR2 FYEKMQ (reference sequence). DNA of the CDR3: TGTGCCAGCAGCTTCCGGGGGGGTGAAAAACTGTTTTTT. It yields the protein CASSFRGGEKLFF.

This clonotype was counted many times. The chain employs TRBV10-1 and TRBJ2-3; 7 positions agree with TRBD1. From germline, CDR1 is WNHNN and CDR2 SYGVQD (reference sequence). V lost 1 base and J lost 6; bases outside the gene matches: 4. The CDR3 is 14 residues long. The CDR3 loop reads CASSEYRGVDTQYF. The CDR3 DNA is TGCGCCAGCAGTGAGTACAGGGGTGTCGATACGCAGTATTTT.

Of note for this clonotype: A much larger clone differs from this one at a single base, so this may be a read error. The chain carries TRBV7-6 and TRBJ1-5, with TRBD1 as a possible D gene (5 bases). The germline V and J ends were trimmed by 4 bases and 4 bases, with 20 bases remaining between them. The CDR3 runs to 17 residues. In germline, CDR1 is SGHVS, CDR2 FNYEAQ. The CDR3 nucleotides read TGTGCCAGCAGCTCCCGCGGGGCAGGTAATAGGAATCAGCCCCAGCATTTT. Its translation is CASSSRGAGNRNQPQHF. The entire variable domain, with the rest obtained from reference TRBV7-6 and TRBJ1-5, is as follows: GAGVSQSPRYKVTKRGQDVALRCDPISGHVSLYWYRQALGQGPEFLTYFNYEAQQDKSGLPNDRFSAERPEGSISTLTIQRTEQRDSAMYRCASSSRGAGNRNQPQHFGDGTRLSIL.

This clonotype showed up just once. In DNA, the CDR3 is TGTGCCAGCAGCCACGGGACAGCCACTTACGAGCAGTACTTC. This encodes CASSHGTATYEQYF. This sequence joins TRBV9 and TRBJ2-7; TRBD1 matches at 7 bases. V trimming: 4 bases; J trimming: 4 bases; junction bases outside the gene matches: 8. CDR3 length: 14 amino acids. CDR1 and CDR2 from the germline V gene are SGDLS and YYNGEE.

The table lists this clonotype with many counts. The chain joins TRBV11-3 to TRBJ2-3; maybe TRBD1 (6 bases). CDR3 length equals 14 residues. CDR1 and CDR2 (germline): SGHNT, YENEEA. V lost 5 bases, J lost 4 bases, and 13 bases lay in between. CDR3 sequence (DNA): TGTGCCAGCAGCAAGCGGACAGACCCAGATACGCAGTATTTT. Translating it yields CASSKRTDPDTQYF.

The table lists this clonotype with many counts. CDR3 protein: CASSPELTAGREEQYF. The CDR3 nucleotides read TGTGCCAGCAGCCCAGAACTAACGGCGGGGAGAGAAGAGCAGTACTTC. The chain links TRBV11-3 to TRBJ2-7, with D possibly matching TRBD2 (6 bases). The CDR3 runs 16 residues. Per the germline V gene, CDR1 is SGHNT and CDR2 is YENEEA. Trimming removed 5 bases at V and 7 bases at J, with 24 bases between.

This clonotype was counted at least ten times. The rearrangement uses TRBV3-1 and TRBJ1-1; D perhaps matches TRBD1 (6 bases). Trimming left V 2 bases short and J 7 bases short, with 14 bases between. Germline CDR1 reads LGHDT; CDR2 reads YNNKEL (reference sequence). The CDR3 has 14 amino acids. DNA of the CDR3: TGTGCCAGCAGCCAACCGACAGGTGTGCGTGAAGCTTTCTTT. It encodes CASSQPTGVREAFF.

This clonotype appeared a few times. The chain combines TRBV7-6 with TRBJ2-7; 7 nucleotides match TRBD1. With 1 base clipped from V and 7 bases from J, the junction kept 10 bases outside the gene matches. The CDR3 is 15 amino acids. The germline V gene has CDR1 SGHVS and CDR2 FNYEAQ. In nucleotides, the CDR3 is TGTGCCAGCAGCTTAGGAGGGGCAGGGGGTCAAGAGCAGTACTTC. Translating it yields CASSLGGAGGQEQYF. The full variable domain, with the rest looked up from reference TRBV7-6 and TRBJ2-7, is GAGVSQSPRYKVTKRGQDVALRCDPISGHVSLYWYRQALGQGPEFLTYFNYEAQQDKSGLPNDRFSAERPEGSISTLTIQRTEQRDSAMYRCASSLGGAGGQEQYFGPGTRLTVT.

This clonotype was detected many times. The V call is TRBV6-1, the J call TRBJ2-3, with D tentatively TRBD1 (6 bases). Trimming took 4 bases from V and 5 from J, leaving 13 bases between them. Germline-derived CDR1 and CDR2 are MNHNS and SASEGT. The CDR3 sequence is 14 residues long. The DNA for the CDR3 is TGTGCCAGCAGTGTGGGTCAGGGGAGAGATACGCAGTATTTT. Protein product: CASSVGQGRDTQYF.

This clonotype has only a few counts. V usage is TRBV7-9 and J usage is TRBJ1-5; tentatively, D is TRBD1 (5 bases). The CDR3 runs to 15 residues. CDR1 is SEHNR and CDR2 is FQNEAQ in the germline V gene (reference sequence). Trimming pared 5 bases from V and 4 bases from J, leaving 15 bases between. The CDR3 DNA reads as TGTGCCAGCAGCCCTCAAGGGACGGGGAATCAGCCCCAGCATTTT. Encoded protein: CASSPQGTGNQPQHF.

This clonotype was detected ten times or more. This chain connects TRBV30 to TRBJ1-3; D remains unclear. CDR1 is GTSNPN and CDR2 is SVGIG in the germline V gene (reference sequence). The CDR3 totals 13 residues. V was cut by 3 bases and J by 0 bases, with 6 bases left in between. CDR3 protein: CAWSLSSGNTIYF. CDR3 nucleotide sequence: TGTGCCTGGAGCCTGAGCTCTGGAAACACCATATATTTT.

In its sample, this clonotype was seen a few times. V is TRBV9 and J is TRBJ2-7; TRBD1 agrees at 8 bases. This CDR3 is built from 15 residues. Looked up from germline, CDR1 is SGDLS and CDR2 is YYNGEE. The J segment lost 3 bases and the V segment lost 4 bases, leaving 9 bases of the junction unmatched. CDR3 nucleotide sequence: TGTGCCAGCAGCCCACTAGACAGGGGCTACTACGAGCAGTACTTC. Amino acids: CASSPLDRGYYEQYF.

The chain uses TRBV20-1 and TRBJ2-5; possibly TRBD2 for D (6 bases). In germline, CDR1 is DFQATT, CDR2 SNEGSKA (reference sequence). V lost 4 bases to trimming and J lost 4 bases, with 10 bases between them. The CDR3 sequence is 12 residues long. As DNA, the CDR3 is TGCAGTGCTACTCAGGGAGGAGAGACCCAGTACTTC. Translating it yields CSATQGGETQYF.

This clonotype was counted many times. The CDR3 nucleotides are TGTGCCAGCTATGTGGGGAGCCAGCCCCAGCATTTT. This sequence encodes CASYVGSQPQHF. The chain employs TRBV28 and TRBJ1-5; D not resolved. Germline values: CDR1 MDHEN, CDR2 SYDVKM. Trimming left V 8 bases short and J 7 bases short, with 12 bases between. The CDR3 contains 12 residues.

V gene TRBV5-1 combines with J gene TRBJ1-2, with 9 bases matching TRBD1. Trimming cost V 0 bases and J 7 bases; bases outside gene matches: 7. The length of the CDR3 is 15 residues. The germline gives CDR1 SGHRS, CDR2 YFSETQ. The CDR3 reads CASSLDTTGGFGYTF. Written as DNA, the CDR3 is TGCGCCAGCAGCTTGGATACGACAGGGGGGTTTGGCTACACCTTC. The full variable domain, rest sourced from reference TRBV5-1 and TRBJ1-2, is KAGVTQTPRYLIKTRGQQVTLSCSPISGHRSVSWYQQTPGQGLQFLFEYFSETQRNKGNFPGRFSGRQFSNSRSEMNVSTLELGDSALYLCASSLDTTGGFGYTFGSGTRLTVV.

This clonotype showed up many times. V usage is TRBV4-2 and J usage is TRBJ2-5; 12 bases line up with TRBD2. V dropped 2 bases and J dropped 5; count of bases not matched to a gene: 12. The CDR3 is made up of 18 amino acids. Germline CDR1 and CDR2: LGHNA and YNFKEQ. CDR3 DNA sequence: TGTGCCAGCAGCCAAAGGACTAGCGGGGCAGGATTGGGGGAGACCCAGTACTTC. It encodes CASSQRTSGAGLGETQYF.

This clonotype was counted many times. The rearrangement links TRBV6-1 to TRBJ2-7, with D possibly TRBD1 on 7 matching bases. Germline CDR1 reads MNHNS; CDR2 reads SASEGT. With 5 bases removed from V and 0 bases from J, the gap between germline ends came to 14 bases. CDR3 length: 15 residues. This CDR3 reads CASSHQGGPSYEQYF. The CDR3 DNA sequence: TGTGCCAGCAGTCACCAGGGGGGTCCCTCCTACGAGCAGTACTTC.